The sequence of this TCR beta chain was determined in a study of cytomegalovirus exposure and HLA in healthy donors. The PCR ran on 60 Vbeta and 13 Jbeta primers. Assay used: immunoSEQ multiplex PCR; TCRdb lists only in-frame clones, some missing. The repertoire includes roughly 89,000 clones, roughly 79% of them detected once, and approximately 1.9% sits in the top ten. Germline V CDR1 and CDR2: SQVTM, ANQGSEA. The CDR3 spans 13 residues. Trimming took off 4 bases at V and 4 bases at J, with 12 bases between the two ends. Sequenced input: PBMCs. The rearrangement uses TRBV29-1 and TRBJ2-3, with a tentative D call TRBD1 (7 bases). This receptor was obtained from a woman in her 30s in good health and CMV-seronegative. CDR3 sequence (DNA): TGCAGCGTTGTACGCAGGGGGGCAGATACGCAGTATTTT. Amino acid sequence: CSVVRRGADTQYF.